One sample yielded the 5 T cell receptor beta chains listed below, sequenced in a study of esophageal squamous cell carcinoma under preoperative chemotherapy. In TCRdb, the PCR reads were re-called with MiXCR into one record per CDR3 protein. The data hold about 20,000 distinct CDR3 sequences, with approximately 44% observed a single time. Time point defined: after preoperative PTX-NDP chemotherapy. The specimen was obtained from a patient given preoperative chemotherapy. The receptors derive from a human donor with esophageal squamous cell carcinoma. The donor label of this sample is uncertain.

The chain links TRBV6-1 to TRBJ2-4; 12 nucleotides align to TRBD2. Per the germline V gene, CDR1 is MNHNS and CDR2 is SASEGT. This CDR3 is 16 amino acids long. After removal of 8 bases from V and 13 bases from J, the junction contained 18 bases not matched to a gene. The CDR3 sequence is CASGRTSGTRNNEQYF. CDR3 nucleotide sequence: TGTGCCAGCGGCCGGACTAGCGGGACGCGGAACAATGAGCAGTACTTC.

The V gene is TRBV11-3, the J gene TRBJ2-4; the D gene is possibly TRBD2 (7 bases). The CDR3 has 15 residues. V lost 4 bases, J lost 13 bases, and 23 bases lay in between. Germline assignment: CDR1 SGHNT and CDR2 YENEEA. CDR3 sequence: CASSSGGTAKDTQYF. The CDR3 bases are TGTGCCAGCAGCTCGGGGGGCACTGCCAAAGACACGCAGTACTTC.

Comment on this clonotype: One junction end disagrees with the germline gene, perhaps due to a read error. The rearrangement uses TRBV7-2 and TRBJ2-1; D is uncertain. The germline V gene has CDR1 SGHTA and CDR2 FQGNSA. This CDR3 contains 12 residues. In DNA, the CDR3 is TGTGCCAGCAAGGGCGCTACAAAGGAGCAGTTCTTT. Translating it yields CASKGATKEQFF.

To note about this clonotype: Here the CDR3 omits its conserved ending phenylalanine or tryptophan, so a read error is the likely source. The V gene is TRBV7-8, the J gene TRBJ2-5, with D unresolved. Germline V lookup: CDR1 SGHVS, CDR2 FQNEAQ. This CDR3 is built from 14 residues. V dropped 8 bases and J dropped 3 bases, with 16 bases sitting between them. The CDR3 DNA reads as TGTGCCAGCGGCTCGGCTACGACGAAAGAGACCCAGTACTTG. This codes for CASGSATTKETQYL.

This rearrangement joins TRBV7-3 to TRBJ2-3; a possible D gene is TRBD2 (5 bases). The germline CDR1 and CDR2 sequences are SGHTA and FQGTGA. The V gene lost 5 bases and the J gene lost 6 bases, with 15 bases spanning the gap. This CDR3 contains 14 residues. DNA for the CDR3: TGTGCCAGCAGCCGGACTCTCACAAAGGATACGCAGTATTTT. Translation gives CASSRTLTKDTQYF.